Sequencing of this TCR beta chain was carried out in a study of blood T cell repertoires in COVID-19. Background on the study: T cells, B-cell-depleted T cells, or PBMCs provided the cDNA or gDNA that served as material.

TCRdb's table, derived via immunoSEQ multiplex PCR, lists solely in-frame clones and lacks some. The sample has a few hundred thousand clones, about 88% seen once. Two negative PCRs, clearance, or symptom resolution were required of recovered Cohort 3 donors. The sample comprised PBMCs or T cells enriched from blood (not recorded which). This clonotype was sampled from a woman in her 30s who had recovered from COVID-19.

CDR3 in amino acids: CASSILPSGTILYEQYF. In DNA form, the CDR3 reads TGTGCCAGTAGTATTCTCCCCTCCGGGACAATACTTTACGAGCAGTACTTC. This chain connects TRBV19 to TRBJ2-7; D is possibly TRBD1 (6 bases). Germline-derived CDR1 and CDR2 are LNHDA and SQIVND (reference sequence). This CDR3 is 17 amino acids long. Trimming removed 3 bases at V and 4 bases at J, with 22 bases between.